This paragraph reports one T cell receptor (beta chain). The target of this receptor is not known. Base qualities were left out, and no much larger clone turns up one base away. The study evaluated CTLA-4 blockade (ipilimumab) given together with focal radiation therapy in patients who had chemo-refractory metastatic non-small-cell lung cancer. This record belongs to a study of radiotherapy plus CTLA-4 blockade in lung cancer (dated by TCRdb to 2016 to 2019). Looking at the study overall: Among the enrolled patients, approximately 18% had an objective response, and 25% to 40% reached disease control. Here is what the overall study found, with its caveats: The strongest predictors of response, as reported, were early dynamic changes in blood T cell clones along with a rise in serum interferon-beta after radiation. TCR clones derived from tumors expanded in peripheral blood after treatment with radiotherapy and ipilimumab.

CDR1 and CDR2, looked up from the germline V gene (reference sequence), are GTSNPN and SVGIG. From the cysteine up to the phenylalanine, the CDR3 has a length of 15 residues. The retained sequence is limited to the CDR3, 45 bases, with the frame set at the first base. The V end loses 5 bases and the J end loses 5 bases, and a stretch of 21 bases separates them. The library relied on the immunoSEQ multiplex PCR assay. TCRdb mirrors the immuneACCESS table, restricted to in-frame sequences. Some clones are absent from its copies; in checked studies, under half trace to an unresolved V gene, and the reason for the others is unknown. Here the sample has roughly 55,000 clones; 70% to 80% occur a single time. The ten most abundant clones make up about 8.3% of the sample.

This TCR was recovered from a human donor with non-small cell lung cancer whose response to radiotherapy plus ipilimumab could not be evaluated. The sequencing used peripheral blood, collected from a patient treated with radiotherapy plus ipilimumab. The receptor chain draws on TRBV30 and TRBJ1-1, with TRBD1 tentatively as D gene (5 bases match). The DNA sequence is TGTGCCTGGGGGCCTTGGGACTTTGGGGAAACTGAAGCTTTCTTT. It codes for CAWGPWDFGETEAFF.